These 2 T cell receptor beta chains share one sample of origin, sequenced in a study of blood T cell repertoires in COVID-19. Assay used: immunoSEQ multiplex PCR; TCRdb lists only in-frame clones, some missing. The data show about 200,000 clones, roughly 85% seen once. The material sequenced was peripheral blood. The receptor set was obtained from a man aged 30 to 45 who had recovered from COVID-19.

V usage is TRBV4-2 and J usage is TRBJ1-1, with 9 bases fitting TRBD1. CDR1 and CDR2 from the germline V gene are LGHNA and YNFKEQ. V lost 3 bases and J lost 5; bases outside the gene matches: 10. The CDR3 covers 16 residues. Here the CDR3 DNA reads TGTGCCAGCAGCCATTACCTACAGGGGGCAAAGACTGAAGCTTTCTTT. Amino acid sequence: CASSHYLQGAKTEAFF.

The CDR3 spells CASTLTSTDTQYF. Here the CDR3 DNA reads TGTGCCAGCACCTTGACTAGCACAGATACGCAGTATTTT. The V gene is TRBV27, the J gene TRBJ2-3; D uncertain. The germline gives CDR1 MNHEY, CDR2 SMNVEV (reference sequence). The V end lost 7 bases, the J end lost 0 bases, and 8 bases lay between the germline ends. The CDR3 is 13 amino acids.